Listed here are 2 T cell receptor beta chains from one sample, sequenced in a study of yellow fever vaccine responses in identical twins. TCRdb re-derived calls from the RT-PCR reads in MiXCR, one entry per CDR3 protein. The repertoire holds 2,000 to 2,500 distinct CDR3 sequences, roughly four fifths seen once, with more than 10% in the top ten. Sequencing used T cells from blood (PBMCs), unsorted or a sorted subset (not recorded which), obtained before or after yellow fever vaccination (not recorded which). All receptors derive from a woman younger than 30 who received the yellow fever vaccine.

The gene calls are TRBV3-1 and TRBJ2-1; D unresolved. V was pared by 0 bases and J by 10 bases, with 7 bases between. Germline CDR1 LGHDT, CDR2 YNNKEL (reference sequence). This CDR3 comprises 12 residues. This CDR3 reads CASSQDSHEQFF. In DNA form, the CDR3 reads TGTGCCAGCAGCCAAGATTCCCACGAGCAGTTCTTC.

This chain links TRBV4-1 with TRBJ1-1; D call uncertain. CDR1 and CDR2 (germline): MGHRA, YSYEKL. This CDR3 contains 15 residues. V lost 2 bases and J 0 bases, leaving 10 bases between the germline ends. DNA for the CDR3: TGCGCCAGCAGCCAATCCATATCCATGAACACTGAAGCTTTCTTT. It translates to CASSQSISMNTEAFF.